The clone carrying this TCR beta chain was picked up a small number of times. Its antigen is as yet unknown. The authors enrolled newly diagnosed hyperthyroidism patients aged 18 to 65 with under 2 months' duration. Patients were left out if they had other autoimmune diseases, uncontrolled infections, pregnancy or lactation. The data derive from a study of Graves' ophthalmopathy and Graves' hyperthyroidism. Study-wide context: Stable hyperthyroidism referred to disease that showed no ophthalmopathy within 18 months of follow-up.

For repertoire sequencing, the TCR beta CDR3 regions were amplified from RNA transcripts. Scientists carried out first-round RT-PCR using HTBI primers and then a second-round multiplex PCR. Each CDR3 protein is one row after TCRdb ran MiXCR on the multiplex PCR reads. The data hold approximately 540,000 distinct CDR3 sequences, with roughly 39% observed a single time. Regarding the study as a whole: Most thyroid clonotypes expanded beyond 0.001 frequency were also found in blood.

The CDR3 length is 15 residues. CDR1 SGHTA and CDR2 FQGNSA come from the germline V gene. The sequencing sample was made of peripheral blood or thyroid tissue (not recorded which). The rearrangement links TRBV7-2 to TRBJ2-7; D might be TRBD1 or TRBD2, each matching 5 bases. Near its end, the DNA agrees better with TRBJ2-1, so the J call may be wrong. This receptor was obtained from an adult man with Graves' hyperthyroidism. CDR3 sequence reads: CASSDGTLSDNEQFF. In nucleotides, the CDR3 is TGTGCCAGCAGCGACGGGACCCTATCAGACAATGAGCAGTTCTTC.